This T cell receptor (beta chain) is drawn from a study of blood T cell repertoires in COVID-19 (TCRdb year 2020). Some background on the complete study: Samples covering the acute and convalescent phases of COVID-19 were provided by collaborators in the United States, Italy and Spain. The material from the prospective study consisted of cDNA or gDNA derived from T cells, B-cell-depleted T cells, or PBMCs. The repertoires were made available in a free public database intended to serve as a resource for research on the immune response to SARS-CoV-2. Samples were obtained from the ongoing ImmuneRACE study (first 160 participants) and from some 1,200 subjects provided by 6 global collaborators. Where available, HLA class I and class II types were taken from metadata supplied by the sample provider and were not determined by assay-based typing. The dataset comprised deeply sampled blood TCRbeta repertoires from subjects exposed to, actively infected with, or recovered from COVID-19. The sample metadata nearly always contained a de-identified subject ID, COVID-19 status, age in years and sex.

TCRbeta CDR3 regions were amplified from genomic DNA using the immunoSEQ Assay, a bias-controlled multiplex PCR. In the authors' own workflow: The number of nucleated cells in each sample was estimated from the amplification of reference gene primers within the assay. To quantify the absolute abundance of each unique TCRbeta CDR3 rearrangement, sequence reads were collapsed and filtered. Productive Simpson clonality was computed per sample as the square root of Simpson's diversity index over productive rearrangements. TCRdb's version of the immuneACCESS table is confined to in-frame rearrangements and falls short of the full clone set. An unresolved V gene accounts for under half of the shortfall where checked; the remainder is of unknown origin. D and trimming were read from the DNA, whereas the V and J calls and clone size are those reported in that table. For this sample there are approximately 180,000 clones; 87% appear just once. In total, the top ten clones hold 1% to 1.5% of the sample.

The full study reports these points: The quantity of clinical and demographic metadata differed by source and by participant and was supplied without curation.

Enrolling through a virtual design, the prospective study's participants ranged in age from roughly 18 to 95 years and lived across roughly 23 United States geographic areas. To assign participants to cohorts, the prospective study relied on clinical history that participants themselves reported in a screening survey and a study questionnaire. Each participant in the prospective study had whole blood, serum and a nasopharyngeal or oropharyngeal swab collected by mobile phlebotomists. Over a 2-month period, participants in the prospective study had the option of providing additional blood draws and questionnaires. Prospective study blood samples were shipped either frozen or at room temperature before DNA extraction. V is shortened by 7 bases, J by 2 bases, and the region joining them spans 11 bases. In the germline V gene (reference sequence), CDR1 corresponds to LNHDA and CDR2 to SQIVND. Inclusive of the bounding cysteine and phenylalanine, the CDR3 is 13 residues long. Only CDR3 DNA remains: 39 bases, in frame from the first base.

As for this clone: Its cognate antigen has yet to be identified. The input lacks base qualities; no much larger clone sits a single base away.

This clonotype originated in a human donor with acute COVID-19. The donor label of this sample is uncertain. Input material: PBMCs or T cells enriched from blood (not recorded which). The rearranged segments are TRBV19 and TRBJ1-2; the D gene lacks a confident call. The CDR3 protein is CASTRHLNYGYTF. The nucleotide sequence is given as TGTGCCAGTACCAGGCACTTAAACTATGGCTACACCTTC.